The sequence of this T cell receptor (beta chain) was determined in a study of post-analysis software for immune sequencing data. Comments on this clonotype: Its antigen remains unknown. A read error may explain this, as a much larger clone is one base away.

The CDR3 has 15 residues. The germline V gene has CDR1 KGHDR and CDR2 SFDVKD. General study findings and limits: Several TRBV segments (TRBV5-6, TRBV5-1 and TRBV20-1 among them) occurred more frequently in patients than in controls. Versus controls, multiple sclerosis patients showed significantly lower diversity (normalized Chao1).

Prepared TCR beta cDNA libraries contained unique molecular identifiers. TCRdb recomputed calls from the PCR reads with MiXCR, one row per CDR3 protein. In the table there are about 460,000 distinct CDR3 sequences, 40% to 55% of which are singletons. The chain uses TRBV24-1 and TRBJ2-1; 8 bases align to TRBD2. Sequences were obtained from blood. The source is a girl aged 5 to 17 with multiple sclerosis. For the CDR3, the DNA is TGTGCCACCAGTGTCAAGACTAGCGCCTACAATAAGCAGTTCTTC. Residues: CATSVKTSAYNKQFF.